This T cell receptor (beta chain) stems from a study of cytomegalovirus exposure and HLA in healthy donors. About the study: In an early release, HLA-typed donors contributed tens of millions of unique TCR sequences. Broader study findings: The investigators catalogued 180 or so TCR beta chains as cytomegalovirus-associated.

Notes on this clone: The antigen remains undetermined.

The germline V and J ends were trimmed by 8 bases and 4 bases, with 11 bases remaining between them. There are 12 residues in the CDR3. Germline V gene data show CDR1 as MNHNS and CDR2 as SASEGT. Vbeta (60) and Jbeta (13) primers were used in the PCR. Sequenced by immunoSEQ multiplex PCR; TCRdb stores in-frame clones only, minus some. The sample carries around 130,000 clones, around 74% recorded once. Sequenced input: PBMCs. This TCR came from a woman in her forties or fifties in good health and CMV-seropositive. The chain joins TRBV6-1 to TRBJ1-1, with unresolved D. The CDR3 loop reads CASRPGSTEAFF. CDR3 nucleotides: TGTGCCAGCCGGCCGGGGAGCACTGAAGCTTTCTTT.